Following are 9 T cell receptor beta chains from one sample sequenced in a study of blood T cell repertoires in COVID-19. Method: immunoSEQ multiplex PCR; TCRdb's copy keeps in-frame clones and lacks some. Among 130,000 to 150,000 clones listed, roughly 84% were seen once. The sequenced material came from peripheral blood. Receptor source: a human donor with acute or convalescent COVID-19. The donor label of this sample is uncertain.

The chain has TRBV6-1 and TRBJ2-3; D unresolved. Germline CDR1 reads MNHNS; CDR2 reads SASEGT. Trimming left V 2 bases short and J 6 bases short, with 6 bases between. The CDR3 loop spans 12 amino acids. The CDR3 nucleotides are TGTGCCAGCAGTGAACCTCCGGATACGCAGTATTTT. Translating it yields CASSEPPDTQYF.

The chain has TRBV30 and TRBJ1-1; TRBD1 agrees at 7 bases. CDR1 and CDR2 (germline): GTSNPN, SVGIG (reference sequence). The CDR3 is 14 amino acids. Trimming at V came to 5 bases and at J to 1 base, leaving 7 bases not matched to a gene. The chain's CDR3 is CAWGGDSGNTEAFF. The CDR3 DNA is TGTGCCTGGGGGGGGGACAGTGGGAACACTGAAGCTTTCTTT. The full variable domain, in which reference TRBV30 and TRBJ1-1 provide the parts outside the CDR3, is SQTIHQWPATLVQPVGSPLSLECTVEGTSNPNLYWYRQAAGRGLQLLFYSVGIGQISSEVPQNLSASRPQDRQFILSSKKLLLSDSGFYLCAWGGDSGNTEAFFGQGTRLTVV.

DNA of the CDR3: TGTGCCAGCTCACCACGGGACAGGGGGCAACAAAGGTCACCCCTCCACTTT. This sequence encodes CASSPRDRGQQRSPLHF. V usage is TRBV18 and J usage is TRBJ1-6; 12 bases fit TRBD1. CDR1 is KGHSH, CDR2 LQKENI, per germline. This CDR3 has 17 amino acids. With V trimmed by 1 base and J by 10 bases, 8 bases remained unmatched.

The chain's CDR3 is CATSDRLTSNEQFF. CDR3 DNA: TGTGCCACCAGTGACCGGTTGACTAGCAATGAGCAGTTCTTC. The V gene is TRBV24-1, the J gene TRBJ2-1, with D possibly TRBD2 on 6 matching bases. The CDR3 runs 14 residues. Germline V CDR1 and CDR2: KGHDR, SFDVKD. V shed 4 bases and J shed 6 bases, with 12 bases lying between them.

This chain connects TRBV4-3 to TRBJ2-2; 12 bases are shared with TRBD2. The ends lost 0 bases at V and 0 bases at J; junction bases unmatched: 8. The CDR3 extends over 20 amino acids. CDR1 LGHNA and CDR2 YSLEER come from the germline V gene. The CDR3, as DNA: TGCGCCAGCAGCCAAGATCGTACTAGCGGGAGGCCCGCGAACACCGGGGAGCTGTTTTTT. Protein sequence: CASSQDRTSGRPANTGELFF.

This clone has only a few counts. For the CDR3, the DNA is TGTGCCAGCAGCTTAAACAGTAACTATGGCTACACCTTC. Translated, it gives CASSLNSNYGYTF. V is TRBV7-9 and J is TRBJ1-2; D remains ambiguous. The germline V and J ends were trimmed by 2 bases and 1 base, with 5 bases remaining between them. This CDR3 is built from 13 residues. Germline CDR1 SEHNR, CDR2 FQNEAQ (reference sequence).

The chain uses TRBV7-9 and TRBJ1-6; tentative D call: TRBD1 (6 bases). The CDR3 runs to 13 residues. The germline V gene encodes CDR1 SEHNR and CDR2 FQNEAQ (reference sequence). V lost 5 bases to trimming and J lost 10 bases, with 12 bases between them. The CDR3 spells CASSAAGESPLHF. As DNA, the CDR3 is TGTGCCAGCAGCGCCGCAGGGGAGTCACCCCTCCACTTT.

This clone was counted a few times. The chain joins TRBV6-6 to TRBJ2-2; TRBD2 is a possible D gene (7 bases). V was pared by 8 bases and J by 6 bases, with 19 bases between. This CDR3 has 15 residues. Germline CDR1 is MNHNY and CDR2 is SVGAGI (reference sequence). The DNA for the CDR3 is TGTGCCAGCTTTCGCGGGGGCCTTACCGCCGGGGAGCTGTTTTTT. Its protein product is CASFRGGLTAGELFF.

This chain connects TRBV2 to TRBJ1-1; possibly TRBD1 for D (6 bases). Germline V lookup: CDR1 SNHLY, CDR2 FYNNEI. V lost 8 bases to trimming and J lost 5 bases, with 15 bases between them. This CDR3 comprises 13 residues. The CDR3 spells CASFPGVRTEAFF. In nucleotides, the CDR3 is TGTGCCAGCTTTCCAGGGGTTCGGACTGAAGCTTTCTTT.